The 18 T cell receptor beta chains below all came from one sample that was sequenced in a study of cytomegalovirus exposure and HLA in healthy donors. The primer mix had 60 Vbeta and 13 Jbeta primers. Measured with immunoSEQ multiplex PCR; TCRdb has only the in-frame clones, and not every one. The repertoire includes roughly 93,000 clones, around three quarters of them detected once, and more than 7% sits in the top ten. The sample consisted of PBMCs. The receptors come from a human donor in good health.

V usage is TRBV19 and J usage is TRBJ2-2; 8 bases agree with TRBD1. Unmatched junction bases numbered 6, after V lost 8 bases and J lost 4 bases. CDR3 length: 14 residues. The germline V gene has CDR1 LNHDA and CDR2 SQIVND (reference sequence). The CDR3 loop reads CASQDRAGTGELFF. The CDR3, as DNA: TGTGCCAGTCAGGACAGGGCGGGCACCGGGGAGCTGTTTTTT.

The rearrangement links TRBV6-5 to TRBJ2-1, with 7 bases aligning to TRBD1. V lost 5 bases to trimming and J lost 0 bases; unmatched junction nucleotides: 4. Per germline, CDR1 MNHEY and CDR2 SVGAGI. The CDR3 covers 15 residues. As DNA, the CDR3 is TGTGCCAGCAGTAAGGGACAGTCCTCCTACAATGAGCAGTTCTTC. Translated, it gives CASSKGQSSYNEQFF.

This chain uses TRBV27 with TRBJ2-1, with 12 bases that match TRBD2. Unmatched junction bases numbered 7, after V lost 2 bases and J lost 8 bases. The length of the CDR3 is 16 residues. The germline V gene has CDR1 MNHEY and CDR2 SMNVEV (reference sequence). The CDR3 is CASSLGLAGGLYEQFF. The CDR3 DNA reads as TGTGCCAGCAGTTTAGGGCTAGCGGGAGGGCTCTATGAGCAGTTCTTC.

This clone was picked up a small number of times. The chain joins TRBV5-5 to TRBJ2-2, with 10 bases identical to TRBD1. Germline loops: CDR1 SGHKS, CDR2 YYEKEE (reference sequence). The CDR3 runs to 17 residues. Losses at the gene ends were 4 bases for V and 7 bases for J; bases not matched to a gene: 13. The CDR3 here is CASSLTSRTGGGGELFF. The CDR3 DNA follows: TGTGCCAGCAGCCTCACATCAAGGACAGGGGGTGGCGGGGAGCTGTTTTTT.

This clone was seen more than once but under ten times. This chain uses TRBV7-2 with TRBJ2-2; 15 bases are a match to TRBD2. The CDR3 loop spans 18 amino acids. Germline trimming cut 5 bases from V and 2 bases from J; bases unmatched to any gene: 6. Germline V gene lookup returns CDR1 SGHTA and CDR2 FQGNSA. CDR3 nucleotides: TGTGCCAGCAGCCCTGGGACTAGCGGGAGGAGAAACACCGGGGAGCTGTTTTTT. It is translated as CASSPGTSGRRNTGELFF.

The V gene is TRBV21-1, the J gene TRBJ2-7; the DNA was not compared with TRBD1, the D call given in the table. TRBV21-1 is marked as a pseudogene. This CDR3 region has 14 residues. In DNA, the CDR3 is TGTGCCAGCAGCAACCGGGACAGGGTGGACGAGCAGTACTTC. Translated, it gives CASSNRDRVDEQYF.

The J gene is TRBJ1-1, the V gene TRBV5-1, with D possibly TRBD1 on 5 matching bases. There are 13 residues in the CDR3. V was clipped by 0 bases and J by 4 bases, with 7 bases between them. Germline CDR1 and CDR2: SGHRS and YFSETQ. The CDR3 loop reads CASSLVRATEAFF. The CDR3, as DNA: TGCGCCAGCAGCTTGGTCAGGGCCACTGAAGCTTTCTTT.

V usage is TRBV9 and J usage is TRBJ2-1; tentative D call: TRBD2 (6 bases). Germline V gene data show CDR1 as SGDLS and CDR2 as YYNGEE. This CDR3 is 15 amino acids long. Between the trimmed V and J ends, which lost 4 bases and 1 base, there was a span of 12 bases. The CDR3 region has the DNA TGTGCCAGCAGCCCTAGGAGGGAGTCCTACAATGAGCAGTTCTTC. This gives the protein CASSPRRESYNEQFF.

This chain uses TRBV9 with TRBJ2-1; 8 bases are a match to TRBD2. V was clipped by 3 bases and J by 0 bases; unmatched bases: 2. The CDR3 runs 15 residues. Germline CDR1 reads SGDLS; CDR2 reads YYNGEE. CDR3 sequence reads: CASSGSGSSYNEQFF. CDR3 nucleotide sequence: TGTGCCAGCAGCGGCAGCGGGAGCTCCTACAATGAGCAGTTCTTC.

This chain connects TRBV19 to TRBJ1-5; 9 bases are a match to TRBD1. Germline V gene data show CDR1 as LNHDA and CDR2 as SQIVND (reference sequence). CDR3 size: 16 residues. With 6 bases clipped from V and 7 bases from J, the junction kept 13 bases outside the gene matches. CDR3 in DNA: TGTGCCAGTAGCAACATGCTACAGGGGGCAGGGCAGCCCCAGCATTTT. This encodes CASSNMLQGAGQPQHF.

The chain carries TRBV14 and TRBJ1-4; D call uncertain. Germline loops: CDR1 SGHDN, CDR2 FVKESK. The CDR3 spans 14 residues. Trimming pared 2 bases from V and 7 bases from J, leaving 11 bases between. The CDR3 nucleotides are TGTGCCAGCAGCCAAACCCGAAGCACTGAAAAACTGTTTTTT. Protein product: CASSQTRSTEKLFF.

The chain couples TRBV14 to TRBJ1-1; D not resolved. CDR1 is SGHDN and CDR2 is FVKESK in the germline V gene. CDR3 length: 13 amino acids. The V end was cut by 8 bases, the J end by 4 bases, with 14 bases between. CDR3 protein: CASGWVWATEAFF. The CDR3 DNA sequence: TGTGCCAGCGGGTGGGTTTGGGCCACTGAAGCTTTCTTT.

This clone showed up just once. This rearrangement joins TRBV4-3 to TRBJ1-6; 7 bases are a match to TRBD1. V lost 2 bases to trimming and J lost 10 bases; unmatched junction nucleotides: 8. This CDR3 is 15 amino acids long. Germline CDR1 LGHNA, CDR2 YSLEER. The chain's CDR3 is CASSQLLTGISPLHF. CDR3 in DNA: TGCGCCAGCAGCCAACTCCTGACAGGGATATCACCCCTCCACTTT.

This chain uses TRBV5-1 with TRBJ1-2; 7 bases map to TRBD1. The junction had 8 bases not matched to a gene; V was cut back by 4 bases and J by 8 bases. Germline CDR1 SGHRS, CDR2 YFSETQ. The CDR3 runs to 13 residues. CDR3 sequence reads: CASSGARGDGYTF. CDR3 in DNA: TGCGCCAGCAGCGGTGCCAGGGGGGACGGCTACACCTTC. Complete variable domain (other parts from reference TRBV5-1 and TRBJ1-2): KAGVTQTPRYLIKTRGQQVTLSCSPISGHRSVSWYQQTPGQGLQFLFEYFSETQRNKGNFPGRFSGRQFSNSRSEMNVSTLELGDSALYLCASSGARGDGYTFGSGTRLTVV.

In this sample, this clone turned up once. The chain employs TRBV4-1 and TRBJ2-1; TRBD2 agrees at 16 bases. Trimming cost V 4 bases and J 2 bases; bases outside gene matches: 5. Looked up from germline, CDR1 is MGHRA and CDR2 is YSYEKL. The CDR3 totals 18 residues. CDR3 sequence: CASSPGTSGRGAYNEQFF. CDR3 coding DNA: TGCGCCAGCAGCCCCGGGACTAGCGGGAGGGGGGCCTACAATGAGCAGTTCTTC.

This clone was recorded a few times. The chain has TRBV11-2 and TRBJ2-5, with 13 nucleotides matching TRBD2. TRBJ2-7 matches the DNA end more closely, so the J call is doubtful. CDR3 size: 15 residues. CDR1 is SGHAT, CDR2 FQNNGV, per germline. The CDR3 loop is CASSSGLAGTYEQYF. CDR3 bases: TGTGCCAGCAGCTCGGGACTAGCGGGAACCTACGAGCAGTACTTC.

The chain employs TRBV29-1 and TRBJ1-1; 8 bases are shared with TRBD1. The junction had 7 bases not matched to a gene; V was cut back by 7 bases and J by 0 bases. The CDR3 contains 14 residues. Germline V gene data show CDR1 as SQVTM and CDR2 as ANQGSEA. In DNA, the CDR3 is TGCAGCGCCGCACGGACAGGGTTGAACACTGAAGCTTTCTTT. It is translated as CSAARTGLNTEAFF.

The chain carries TRBV6-5 and TRBJ1-2; no reliable D call. This CDR3 is built from 15 residues. The V end was cut by 2 bases, the J end by 8 bases, with 18 bases between. Looked up from germline, CDR1 is MNHEY and CDR2 is SVGAGI. CDR3 in amino acids: CASSYPAGHGGGYTF. Here the CDR3 DNA reads TGTGCCAGCAGTTACCCGGCTGGTCATGGCGGGGGCTACACCTTC.